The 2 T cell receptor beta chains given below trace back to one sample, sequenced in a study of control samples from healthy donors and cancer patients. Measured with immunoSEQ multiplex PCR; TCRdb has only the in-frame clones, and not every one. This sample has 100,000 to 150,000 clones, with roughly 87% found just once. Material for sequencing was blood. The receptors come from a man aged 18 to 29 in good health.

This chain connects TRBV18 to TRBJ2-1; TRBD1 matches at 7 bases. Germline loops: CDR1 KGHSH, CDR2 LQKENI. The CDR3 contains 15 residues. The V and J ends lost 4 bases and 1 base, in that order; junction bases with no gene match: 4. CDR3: CASSQDRVSYNEQFF. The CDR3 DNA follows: TGTGCCAGCTCACAAGACAGGGTTTCCTACAATGAGCAGTTCTTC.

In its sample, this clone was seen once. The CDR3 spells CSVEGREDHYGYTF. CDR3 nucleotide sequence: TGCAGCGTTGAAGGAAGGGAGGACCACTATGGCTACACCTTC. The V gene is TRBV29-1, the J gene TRBJ1-2; D is unclear. Germline CDR1 SQVTM, CDR2 ANQGSEA. This CDR3 has 14 residues. The V end lost 1 base, the J end lost 3 bases, and 12 bases lay between the germline ends.